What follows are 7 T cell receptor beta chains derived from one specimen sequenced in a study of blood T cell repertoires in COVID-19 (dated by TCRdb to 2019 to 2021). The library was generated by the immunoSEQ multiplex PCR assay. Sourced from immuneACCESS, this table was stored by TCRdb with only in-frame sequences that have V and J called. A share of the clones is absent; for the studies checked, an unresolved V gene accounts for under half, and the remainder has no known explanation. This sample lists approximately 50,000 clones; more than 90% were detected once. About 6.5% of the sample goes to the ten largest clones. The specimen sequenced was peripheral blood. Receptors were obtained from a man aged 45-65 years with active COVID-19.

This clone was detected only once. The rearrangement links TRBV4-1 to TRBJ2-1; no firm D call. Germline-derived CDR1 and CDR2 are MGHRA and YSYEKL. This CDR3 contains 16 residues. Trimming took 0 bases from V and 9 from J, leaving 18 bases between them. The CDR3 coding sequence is TGCGCCAGCAGCCAAGATTCTGGTGCTAGGTTCGGTGAGCAGTTCTTC. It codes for CASSQDSGARFGEQFF.

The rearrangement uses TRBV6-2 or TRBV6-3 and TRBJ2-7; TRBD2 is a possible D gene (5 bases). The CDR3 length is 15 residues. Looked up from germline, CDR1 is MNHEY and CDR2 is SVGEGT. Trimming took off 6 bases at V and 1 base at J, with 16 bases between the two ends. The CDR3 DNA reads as TGTGCCAGCAGCGAGGGTGGAACGGTATCCTACGAGCAGTACTTC. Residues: CASSEGGTVSYEQYF.

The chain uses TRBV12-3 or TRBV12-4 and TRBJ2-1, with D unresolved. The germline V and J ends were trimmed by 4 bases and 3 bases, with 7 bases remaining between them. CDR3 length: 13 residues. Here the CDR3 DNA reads TGTGCCAGCAGTTCCCACAGCTACAATGAGCAGTTCTTC. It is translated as CASSSHSYNEQFF.

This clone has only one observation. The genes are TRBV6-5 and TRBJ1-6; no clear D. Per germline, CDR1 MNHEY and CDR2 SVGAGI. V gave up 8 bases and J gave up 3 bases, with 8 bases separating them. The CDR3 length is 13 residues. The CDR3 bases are TGTGCCAGCCGTTCGGGCTATAATTCACCCCTCCACTTT. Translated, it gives CASRSGYNSPLHF.

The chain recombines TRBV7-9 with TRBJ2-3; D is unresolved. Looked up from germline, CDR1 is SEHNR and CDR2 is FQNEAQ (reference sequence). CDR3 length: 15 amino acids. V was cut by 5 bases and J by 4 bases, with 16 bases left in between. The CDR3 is CASSPDGSLADTQYF. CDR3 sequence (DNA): TGTGCCAGCAGCCCGGATGGTAGCTTGGCAGATACGCAGTATTTT.

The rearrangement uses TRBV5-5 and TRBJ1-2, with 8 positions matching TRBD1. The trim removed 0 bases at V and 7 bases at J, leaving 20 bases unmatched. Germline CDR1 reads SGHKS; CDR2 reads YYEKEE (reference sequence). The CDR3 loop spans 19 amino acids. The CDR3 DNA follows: TGTGCCAGCAGCTTGGCCCAAGGGGGGACAGGCATCACGCCGGTTGGCTACACCTTC. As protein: CASSLAQGGTGITPVGYTF.

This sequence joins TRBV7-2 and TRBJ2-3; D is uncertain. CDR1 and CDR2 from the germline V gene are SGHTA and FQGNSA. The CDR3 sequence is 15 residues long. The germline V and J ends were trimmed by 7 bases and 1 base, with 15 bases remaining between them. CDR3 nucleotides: TGTGCCAGCAAACGTGACGGGTTTGGCACAGATACGCAGTATTTT. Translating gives CASKRDGFGTDTQYF.